The source of this T cell receptor beta chain is a study of CD8+CD57+ T cells in acquired aplastic anemia. Study findings and constraints: Almost 30 shared CD8+ CDR3s appeared highly expressed within patients' immunodominant clones. Patients versus controls showed no significant CD8+ Simpson's diversity difference.

The V gene's germline CDR1 is LNHNV and CDR2 YYDKDF (reference sequence). With 3 bases clipped from V and 6 bases from J, the junction kept 5 bases outside the gene matches. This CDR3 has 15 amino acids. CD8+CD57+ cell expansion had been shown by flow cytometry in patients chosen for sequencing. Sampling of blood occurred while the patients had still received no therapy. Genomic DNA provided the template from which TCR beta VDJ and CDR3 profiles were obtained. TCRdb reanalysed the reads using MiXCR and keeps one entry per CDR3 protein. The sample lists a few hundred thousand distinct CDR3 sequences, roughly 50% seen once, with about 20% in the top ten. To note about this clonotype: The antigen remains unidentified.

The sequenced material came from sorted CD4+, CD8+, or CD8+CD57+ T cells (not recorded which) from PBMCs. V usage is TRBV15 and J usage is TRBJ2-1, with 10 nucleotides matching TRBD1. This receptor was identified in a human donor with aplastic anemia. CDR3 amino acids: CATSRGQGSGNEQFF. CDR3 in DNA: TGTGCCACCAGCAGGGGACAGGGGTCGGGCAATGAGCAGTTCTTC.